The clone carrying this T cell receptor (beta chain) appeared a single time. The source of the sample is a study of Graves' ophthalmopathy and Graves' hyperthyroidism. The CDR3 is 14 residues long. Germline CDR1 reads MGHDK; CDR2 reads SYGVNS. V was pared by 8 bases and J by 8 bases, with 7 bases of the junction left unmatched. Scientists amplified the TCR beta CDR3 regions from RNA transcripts. An opening RT-PCR round employed HTBI primers and preceded a second-round multiplex PCR. Via MiXCR, TCRdb re-called the multiplex PCR reads, giving one row per CDR3 protein. Of over 650,000 distinct CDR3 sequences listed, about two fifths are singletons.

The source is an adult man with Graves' ophthalmopathy. J is TRBJ1-4 and V is TRBV25-1; 11 bases are shared with TRBD1. The material sequenced was peripheral blood. The CDR3 bases are TGTGCCAGCGAAGGGACAGGGGGTTACGAAAAACTGTTTTTT. Translation gives CASEGTGGYEKLFF.